The 19 T cell receptor beta chains below come from one sample, sequenced in a study of T cell changes during pregnancy in multiple sclerosis. The method was immunoSEQ multiplex PCR; TCRdb's version includes in-frame clones alone and lacks a portion of them. Of tens of thousands of clones listed, roughly 93% are singletons. The sequencing used peripheral blood, collected in the second trimester of pregnancy. These receptors all stem from a female donor in good health, enrolled as a control in a pregnancy study.

This clone appeared once. V gene TRBV6-5 combines with J gene TRBJ1-5; TRBD1 matches at 7 bases. The germline V gene encodes CDR1 MNHEY and CDR2 SVGAGI. V lost 6 bases, J lost 5 bases, and 1 base stayed unmatched. The CDR3 totals 12 residues. DNA of the CDR3: TGTGCCAGCAGCGACAGGGATCAGCCCCAGCATTTT. Its translation is CASSDRDQPQHF.

This clone was recorded once. The rearrangement uses TRBV19 and TRBJ1-1, with D uncertain. V was pared by 6 bases and J by 0 bases, with 14 bases between. Germline lookup yields CDR1 LNHDA and CDR2 SQIVND (reference sequence). CDR3 length: 15 residues. CDR3: CASRIFEKMNTEAFF. The CDR3 DNA follows: TGTGCCAGTAGAATATTCGAGAAAATGAACACTGAAGCTTTCTTT.

This clone was seen only once. The chain links TRBV5-8 to TRBJ2-5; tentative D call: TRBD1 (6 bases). V lost 4 bases and J 1 base, leaving 8 bases between the germline ends. The germline V gene encodes CDR1 SGHTS and CDR2 YDEGEE. The CDR3 is 13 amino acids. The CDR3 DNA is TGTGCCAGCAGCCGGACAGCCCAAGAGACCCAGTACTTC. Translated: CASSRTAQETQYF.

The V gene is TRBV23-1, the J gene TRBJ1-5; TRBD1 matches at 11 bases. TRBV23-1 is an ORF; its function is uncertain. The CDR3 contains 19 residues. Trimming cost V 2 bases and J 1 base; bases outside gene matches: 10. The CDR3 nucleotides are TGCGCCAGCAGTCAAGGGACAGGGGGGCGCGGGTGGAGCAATCAGCCCCAGCATTTT. Its protein product is CASSQGTGGRGWSNQPQHF.

This clone was detected once. The chain links TRBV6-1 to TRBJ1-2; 7 bases match TRBD1. The CDR3 totals 13 residues. V dropped 4 bases and J dropped 5; count of bases not matched to a gene: 4. Germline CDR1 reads MNHNS; CDR2 reads SASEGT. The CDR3 DNA follows: TGTGCCAGCAGTGCGCGACAGGGTTATGGCTACACCTTC. Translated: CASSARQGYGYTF.

In its sample, this clone was seen a few times. The chain uses TRBV4-2 and TRBJ1-1; 7 nucleotides agree with TRBD1. The CDR3 loop spans 13 amino acids. J gave up 4 bases and V 7 bases, and 6 bases lay outside the gene matches. CDR1 and CDR2 (germline): LGHNA, YNFKEQ. The CDR3 loop reads CASKGQVGTEAFF. The CDR3 bases are TGTGCCAGCAAAGGACAGGTGGGCACTGAAGCTTTCTTT.

The chain combines TRBV4-1 with TRBJ1-2, with 9 bases aligning to TRBD1. In germline, CDR1 is MGHRA, CDR2 YSYEKL. V shed 6 bases, J shed 2 bases, and the junction held 10 bases outside the gene matches. The CDR3 runs 16 residues. CDR3 sequence (DNA): TGCGCCAGCAGACCCGAACAGGGGGCGCGAAACTATGGCTACACCTTC. It codes for CASRPEQGARNYGYTF.

This clone was seen more than once but under ten times. This chain links TRBV4-3 with TRBJ1-1, with a tentative D call TRBD1 (5 bases). Deletions cut 1 base from V and 0 bases from J, with 12 bases between. The CDR3 consists of 16 residues. Germline CDR1 LGHNA, CDR2 YSLEER. This CDR3 is CASSQGPGNMNTEAFF. The CDR3 nucleotides are TGCGCCAGCAGCCAAGGCCCAGGGAATATGAACACTGAAGCTTTCTTT.

The chain employs TRBV19 and TRBJ1-4; 10 bases fit TRBD1. The CDR3 runs to 15 residues. Germline V gene data show CDR1 as LNHDA and CDR2 as SQIVND (reference sequence). Unmatched junction bases numbered 5, after V lost 3 bases and J lost 7 bases. DNA of the CDR3: TGTGCCAGTAGTATCGGTGACAGGGGGCGTGAAAAACTGTTTTTT. It codes for CASSIGDRGREKLFF.

This clone was observed a single time. The J gene is TRBJ2-1, the V gene TRBV9; 13 bases match TRBD2. The trim removed 4 bases at V and 4 bases at J, leaving 8 bases unmatched. Looked up from germline, CDR1 is SGDLS and CDR2 is YYNGEE. The CDR3 covers 17 residues. CDR3 nucleotides: TGTGCCAGCAGCACCGGGACTAGCGGGATTATATACAATGAGCAGTTCTTC. It is translated as CASSTGTSGIIYNEQFF.

The V gene is TRBV11-2, the J gene TRBJ2-7; TRBD2 matches 10 bases. Unmatched junction bases numbered 9, after V lost 1 base and J lost 3 bases. The CDR3 runs to 17 residues. Germline-derived CDR1 and CDR2 are SGHAT and FQNNGV. The CDR3 sequence: CASSLGSGTSVGYEQYF. CDR3 bases: TGTGCCAGCAGCTTAGGGTCCGGGACTAGCGTCGGCTACGAGCAGTACTTC. Variable domain in full (rest from reference TRBV11-2 and TRBJ2-7): EAGVAQSPRYKIIEKRQSVAFWCNPISGHATLYWYQQILGQGPKLLIQFQNNGVVDDSQLPKDRFSAERLKGVDSTLKIQPAKLEDSAVYLCASSLGSGTSVGYEQYFGPGTRLTVT.

V usage is TRBV19 and J usage is TRBJ1-1; tentatively, D is TRBD1 (5 bases). From germline, CDR1 is LNHDA and CDR2 SQIVND (reference sequence). The CDR3 covers 13 residues. V was cut by 1 base and J by 7 bases, with 10 bases left in between. The CDR3 coding sequence is TGTGCCAGTAGTATAGTGGGGCGCCTTGAAGCTTTCTTT. This encodes CASSIVGRLEAFF.

The count of this clone is one. This chain joins TRBV11-2 and TRBJ2-2; 7 bases fit TRBD1. The CDR3 runs to 18 residues. With 8 bases clipped from V and 4 bases from J, the junction kept 19 bases outside the gene matches. Germline values: CDR1 SGHAT, CDR2 FQNNGV. CDR3 amino acids: CASALFKGQEVGTGELFF. CDR3 DNA sequence: TGTGCCAGCGCTCTATTTAAAGGACAGGAGGTTGGCACCGGGGAGCTGTTTTTT.

This clone was recorded only once. J is TRBJ1-4 and V is TRBV2; possibly TRBD1 for D (6 bases). Per germline, CDR1 SNHLY and CDR2 FYNNEI. The CDR3 length is 13 residues. V was shortened by 5 bases and J by 5 bases, with 9 bases between the two germline ends. The CDR3: CASSLRGNEKLFF. The CDR3 DNA reads as TGTGCCAGCAGTCTAAGGGGGAATGAAAAACTGTTTTTT.

The chain employs TRBV5-5 and TRBJ1-4; possibly TRBD1 for D (5 bases). Germline CDR1 is SGHKS and CDR2 is YYEKEE (reference sequence). The CDR3 spans 12 residues. V was cut by 1 base and J by 8 bases, with 6 bases left in between. The CDR3 DNA reads TGTGCCAGCAGCTTGAGGGGCGAAAAACTGTTTTTT. Translating it yields CASSLRGEKLFF.

In this sample, this clone turned up a few times. The DNA of the CDR3 is TGTGCCAGCAGCCTATCTAATTCACCCCTCCACTTT. This codes for CASSLSNSPLHF. This sequence joins TRBV2 and TRBJ1-6; D remains unclear. The germline V gene has CDR1 SNHLY and CDR2 FYNNEI. CDR3 length: 12 residues. Trimming stripped 6 bases from V and 6 bases from J, with 6 bases between. Together with reference TRBV2 and TRBJ1-6, the CDR3 gives the full variable domain: EPEVTQTPSHQVTQMGQEVILRCVPISNHLYFYWYRQILGQKVEFLVSFYNNEISEKSEIFDDQFSVERPDGSNFTLKIRSTKLEDSAMYFCASSLSNSPLHFGNGTRLTVT.

This rearrangement joins TRBV7-3 to TRBJ1-1; a weak D match, TRBD1 (6 bases). This CDR3 is built from 14 residues. Germline V gene data show CDR1 as SGHTA and CDR2 as FQGTGA. The V and J ends lost 1 base and 6 bases respectively, with 12 bases between them. The CDR3 sequence: CASSLRAGTPEAFF. The CDR3, as DNA: TGTGCCAGCAGCTTAAGGGCAGGGACACCTGAAGCTTTCTTT.

The chain carries TRBV28 and TRBJ2-3, with D tentatively TRBD1 (6 bases). The CDR3 totals 15 residues. The germline gives CDR1 MDHEN, CDR2 SYDVKM. Trimming took 6 bases from V and 0 from J, leaving 13 bases between them. The CDR3 sequence: CASRGASLSTDTQYF. The CDR3 nucleotides read TGTGCCAGCAGGGGGGCTAGTCTTAGCACAGATACGCAGTATTTT.

This clone was recorded a few times. The J gene is TRBJ1-1, the V gene TRBV6-5, with unresolved D. This CDR3 contains 13 residues. Germline V gene lookup returns CDR1 MNHEY and CDR2 SVGAGI. Trimming shortened V by 7 bases and J by 4 bases, and 13 bases separated the two germline ends. In nucleotides, the CDR3 is TGTGCCAGCACCAAGGCCCCGGGCACTGAAGCTTTCTTT. This sequence encodes CASTKAPGTEAFF.